This T cell receptor (beta chain) was captured by sequencing in a study of Ad26.COV2.S vaccination and SARS-CoV-2 variants. The germline gives CDR1 SGHDN, CDR2 FVKESK. V lost 1 base to trimming and J lost 0 bases, with 6 bases between them. CDR3 size: 14 residues. The treatment denotes: roughly 18 received Ad26.COV2.S at low or high dose, single or two shots; 5 received placebo; per-sample allocation not given. Day 63 after the first vaccine or placebo injection was the time point for sampling. Profiled with immunoSEQ multiplex PCR; TCRdb holds only in-frame clones, not every one. The sample has hundreds of thousands of clones; approximately 90% are singletons.

The material sequenced was peripheral blood, taken in a trial of Ad26.COV2.S vaccine versus placebo. The receptor comes from a person aged 18-60 years who received the Ad26.COV2.S COVID-19 vaccine or a placebo. This rearrangement joins TRBV14 to TRBJ1-1; no clear D gene. The CDR3 sequence: CASSQGEVNTEAFF. The CDR3 bases are TGTGCCAGCAGCCAAGGAGAGGTGAACACTGAAGCTTTCTTT.